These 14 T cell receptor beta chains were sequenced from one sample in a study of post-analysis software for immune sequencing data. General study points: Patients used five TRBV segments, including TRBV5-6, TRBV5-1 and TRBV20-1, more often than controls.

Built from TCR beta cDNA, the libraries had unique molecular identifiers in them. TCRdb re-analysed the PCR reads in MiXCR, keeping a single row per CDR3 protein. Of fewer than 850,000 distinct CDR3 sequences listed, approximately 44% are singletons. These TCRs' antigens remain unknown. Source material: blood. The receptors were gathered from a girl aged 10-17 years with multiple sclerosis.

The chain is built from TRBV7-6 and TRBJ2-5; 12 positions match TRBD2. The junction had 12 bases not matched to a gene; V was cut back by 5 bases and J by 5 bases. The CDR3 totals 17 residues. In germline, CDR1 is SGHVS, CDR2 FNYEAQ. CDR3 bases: TGTGCCAGCAGCGTAGGACTAGCGGGGCCCCTTGTTGAGACCCAGTACTTC. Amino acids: CASSVGLAGPLVETQYF.

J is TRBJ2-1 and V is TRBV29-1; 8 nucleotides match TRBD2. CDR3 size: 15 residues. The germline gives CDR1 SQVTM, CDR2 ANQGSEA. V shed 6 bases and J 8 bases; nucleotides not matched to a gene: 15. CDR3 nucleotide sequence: TGCAGCGTCGACGGGGTAGCGGGGACCACCGATGAGCAGTTCTTC. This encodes CSVDGVAGTTDEQFF.

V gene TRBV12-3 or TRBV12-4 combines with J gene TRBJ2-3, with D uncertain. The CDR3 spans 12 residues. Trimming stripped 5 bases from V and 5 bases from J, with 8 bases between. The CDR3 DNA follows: TGTGCCAGCAGTGTGAACGGAGATACGCAGTATTTT. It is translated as CASSVNGDTQYF.

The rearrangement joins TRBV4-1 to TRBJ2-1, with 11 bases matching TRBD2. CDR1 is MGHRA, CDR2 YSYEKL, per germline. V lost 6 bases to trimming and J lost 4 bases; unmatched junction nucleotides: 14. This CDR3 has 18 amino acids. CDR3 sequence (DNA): TGCGCCAGCAGTTTTGGACTAGCGGGCGATAGTCGGTACAATGAGCAGTTCTTC. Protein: CASSFGLAGDSRYNEQFF.

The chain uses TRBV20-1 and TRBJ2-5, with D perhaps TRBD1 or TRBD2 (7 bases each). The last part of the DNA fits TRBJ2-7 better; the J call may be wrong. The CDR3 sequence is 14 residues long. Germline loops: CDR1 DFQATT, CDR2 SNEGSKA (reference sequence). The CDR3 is CSARDQQGGSEQYF. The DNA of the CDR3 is TGCAGTGCTAGAGATCAGCAGGGGGGGAGCGAGCAGTACTTC.

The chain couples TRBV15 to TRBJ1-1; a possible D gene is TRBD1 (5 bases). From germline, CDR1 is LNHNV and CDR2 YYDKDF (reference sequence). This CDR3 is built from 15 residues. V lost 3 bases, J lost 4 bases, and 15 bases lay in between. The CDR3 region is CATSSAPSGGTEAFF. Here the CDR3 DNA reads TGTGCCACCAGCAGCGCTCCTTCCGGGGGCACTGAAGCTTTCTTT.

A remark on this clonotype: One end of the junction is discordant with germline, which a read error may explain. The CDR3 loop reads CASSSTRRAVEGHEQLF. Written as DNA, the CDR3 is TGTGCCAGCAGTTCCACCCGACGAGCGGTTGAAGGGCATGAGCAGTTGTTC. The chain has TRBV6-5 and TRBJ2-1, with D possibly being TRBD2 (5 bases). CDR3 size: 17 residues. CDR1 MNHEY and CDR2 SVGAGI come from the germline V gene.

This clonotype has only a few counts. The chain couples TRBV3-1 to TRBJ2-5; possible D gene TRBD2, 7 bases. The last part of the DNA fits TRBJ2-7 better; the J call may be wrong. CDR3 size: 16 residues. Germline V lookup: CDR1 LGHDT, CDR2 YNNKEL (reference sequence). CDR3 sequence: CASSQVGGRKGHEQYF. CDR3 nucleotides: TGTGCCAGCAGCCAAGTCGGGGGGCGCAAAGGACACGAGCAGTACTTC.

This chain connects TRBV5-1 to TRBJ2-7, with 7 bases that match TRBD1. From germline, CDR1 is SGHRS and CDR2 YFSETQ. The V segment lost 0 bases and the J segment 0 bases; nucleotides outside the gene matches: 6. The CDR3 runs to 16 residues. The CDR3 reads CASSLGLQGSSYEQYF. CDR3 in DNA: TGCGCCAGCAGCTTGGGTTTACAGGGGAGCTCCTACGAGCAGTACTTC.

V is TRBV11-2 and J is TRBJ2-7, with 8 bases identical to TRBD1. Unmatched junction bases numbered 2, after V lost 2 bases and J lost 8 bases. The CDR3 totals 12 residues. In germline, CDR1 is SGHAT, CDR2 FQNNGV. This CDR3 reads CASSLTGGQQYF. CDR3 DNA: TGTGCCAGCAGCTTAACAGGGGGTCAGCAGTACTTC.

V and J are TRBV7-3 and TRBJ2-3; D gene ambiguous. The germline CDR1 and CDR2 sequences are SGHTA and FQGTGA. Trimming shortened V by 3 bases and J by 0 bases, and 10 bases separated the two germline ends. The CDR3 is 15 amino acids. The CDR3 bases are TGTGCCAGCAGCTTTCGCCCAGTTAGCACAGATACGCAGTATTTT. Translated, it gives CASSFRPVSTDTQYF. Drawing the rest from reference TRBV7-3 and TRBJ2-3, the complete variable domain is GAGVSQTPSNKVTEKGKYVELRCDPISGHTALYWYRQSLGQGPEFLIYFQGTGAADDSGLPNDRFFAVRPEGSVSTLKIQRTERGDSAVYLCASSFRPVSTDTQYFGPGTRLTVL.

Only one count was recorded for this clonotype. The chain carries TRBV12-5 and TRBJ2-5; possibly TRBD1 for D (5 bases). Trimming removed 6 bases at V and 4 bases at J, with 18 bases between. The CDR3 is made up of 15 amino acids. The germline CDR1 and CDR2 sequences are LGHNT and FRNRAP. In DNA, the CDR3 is TGTGCTAGTGGCCGTGAACAAGGGGCCCTAGAGACCCAGTACTTC. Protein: CASGREQGALETQYF.

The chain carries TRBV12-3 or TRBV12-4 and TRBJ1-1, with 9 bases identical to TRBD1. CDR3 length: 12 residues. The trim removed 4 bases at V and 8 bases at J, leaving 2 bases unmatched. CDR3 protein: CASSSGTGEAFF. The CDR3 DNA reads TGTGCCAGCAGTTCCGGGACAGGGGAAGCTTTCTTT.

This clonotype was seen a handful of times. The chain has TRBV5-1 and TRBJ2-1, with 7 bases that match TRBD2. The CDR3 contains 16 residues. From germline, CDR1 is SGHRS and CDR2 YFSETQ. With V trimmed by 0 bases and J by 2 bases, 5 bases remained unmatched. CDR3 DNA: TGCGCCAGCAGCTTGGAGGCACTAGCGACCTACAATGAGCAGTTCTTC. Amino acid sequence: CASSLEALATYNEQFF.